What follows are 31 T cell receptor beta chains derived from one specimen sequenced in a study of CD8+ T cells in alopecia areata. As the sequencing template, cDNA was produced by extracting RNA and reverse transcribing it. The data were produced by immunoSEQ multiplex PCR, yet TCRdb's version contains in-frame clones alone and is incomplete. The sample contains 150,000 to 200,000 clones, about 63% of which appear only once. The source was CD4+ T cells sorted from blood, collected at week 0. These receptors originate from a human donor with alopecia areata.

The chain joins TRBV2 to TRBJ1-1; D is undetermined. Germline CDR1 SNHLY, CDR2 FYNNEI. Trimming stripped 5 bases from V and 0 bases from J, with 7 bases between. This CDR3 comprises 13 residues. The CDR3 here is CASSRELNTEAFF. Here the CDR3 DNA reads TGTGCCAGCAGTCGGGAGCTGAACACTGAAGCTTTCTTT.

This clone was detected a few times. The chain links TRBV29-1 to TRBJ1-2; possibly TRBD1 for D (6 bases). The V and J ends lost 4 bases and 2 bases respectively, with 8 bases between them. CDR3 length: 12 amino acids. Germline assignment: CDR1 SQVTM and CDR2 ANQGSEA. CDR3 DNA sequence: TGCAGCGTTGGGGGGCTGAACTATGGCTACACCTTC. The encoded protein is CSVGGLNYGYTF.

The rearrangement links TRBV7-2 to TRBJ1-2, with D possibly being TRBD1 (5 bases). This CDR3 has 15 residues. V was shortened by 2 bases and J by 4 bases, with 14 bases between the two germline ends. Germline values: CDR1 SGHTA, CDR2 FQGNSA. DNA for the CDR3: TGTGCCAGCAGCTTAAGGCGAGGGGCAGGCTATGGCTACACCTTC. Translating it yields CASSLRRGAGYGYTF.

Here the CDR3 DNA reads TGTGCCAGCAGTGGCGGCTATAATTCACCCCTCCACTTT. Encoded protein: CASSGGYNSPLHF. The V and J genes are TRBV2 and TRBJ1-6, with unresolved D. The CDR3 covers 13 residues. The V end lost 4 bases, the J end lost 3 bases, and 4 bases lay between the germline ends. Germline CDR1 reads SNHLY; CDR2 reads FYNNEI.

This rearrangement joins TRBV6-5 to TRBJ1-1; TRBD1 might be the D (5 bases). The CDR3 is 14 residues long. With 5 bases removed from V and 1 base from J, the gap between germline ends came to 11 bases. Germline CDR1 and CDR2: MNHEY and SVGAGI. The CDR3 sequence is CASSRSGANTEAFF. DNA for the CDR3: TGTGCCAGCAGTCGCTCCGGGGCGAACACTGAAGCTTTCTTT.

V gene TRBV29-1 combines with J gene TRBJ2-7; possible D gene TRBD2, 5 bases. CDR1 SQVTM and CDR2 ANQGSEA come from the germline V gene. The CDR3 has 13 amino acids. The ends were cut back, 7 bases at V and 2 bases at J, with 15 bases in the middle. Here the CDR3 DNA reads TGCAGCGCTGGAGGATTGGCAACCTACGAGCAGTACTTC. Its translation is CSAGGLATYEQYF.

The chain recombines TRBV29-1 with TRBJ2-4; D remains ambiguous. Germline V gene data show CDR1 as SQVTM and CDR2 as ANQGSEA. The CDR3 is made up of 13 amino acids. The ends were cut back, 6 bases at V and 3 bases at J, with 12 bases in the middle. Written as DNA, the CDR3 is TGCAGCGTACTCGGCTCGGTCAAAAACATTCAGTACTTC. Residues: CSVLGSVKNIQYF.

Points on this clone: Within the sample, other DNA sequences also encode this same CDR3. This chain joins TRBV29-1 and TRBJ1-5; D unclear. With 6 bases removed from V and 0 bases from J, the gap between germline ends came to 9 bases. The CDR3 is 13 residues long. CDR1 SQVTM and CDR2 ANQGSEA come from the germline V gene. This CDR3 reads CSVSENSNQPQHF. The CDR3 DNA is TGCAGCGTCTCTGAGAATAGCAATCAGCCCCAGCATTTT.

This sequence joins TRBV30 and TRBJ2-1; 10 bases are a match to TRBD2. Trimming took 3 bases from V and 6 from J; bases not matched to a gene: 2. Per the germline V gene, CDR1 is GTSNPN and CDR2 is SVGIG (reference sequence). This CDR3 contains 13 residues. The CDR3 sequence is CAWRIAGGNEQFF. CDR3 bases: TGTGCCTGGAGGATAGCGGGGGGCAATGAGCAGTTCTTC.

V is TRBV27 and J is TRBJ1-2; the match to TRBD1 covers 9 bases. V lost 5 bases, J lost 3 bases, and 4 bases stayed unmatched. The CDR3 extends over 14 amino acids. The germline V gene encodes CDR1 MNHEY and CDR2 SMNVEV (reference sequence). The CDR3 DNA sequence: TGTGCCAGCAGTCCGTGGACAGGGGACTATGGCTACACCTTC. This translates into CASSPWTGDYGYTF.

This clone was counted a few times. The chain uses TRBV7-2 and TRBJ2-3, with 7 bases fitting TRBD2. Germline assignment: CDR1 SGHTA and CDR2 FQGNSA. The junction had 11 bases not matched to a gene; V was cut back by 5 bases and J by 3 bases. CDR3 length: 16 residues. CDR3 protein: CASSPRAGLRTDTQYF. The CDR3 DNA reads TGTGCCAGCAGCCCCCGCGCGGGACTACGGACAGATACGCAGTATTTT.

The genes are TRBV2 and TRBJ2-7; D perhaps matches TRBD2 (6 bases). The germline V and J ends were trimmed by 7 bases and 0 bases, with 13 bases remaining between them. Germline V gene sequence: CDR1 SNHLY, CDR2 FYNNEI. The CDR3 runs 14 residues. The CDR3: CASTRDLSSYEQYF. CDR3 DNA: TGTGCCAGCACGCGGGACTTAAGCTCCTACGAGCAGTACTTC.

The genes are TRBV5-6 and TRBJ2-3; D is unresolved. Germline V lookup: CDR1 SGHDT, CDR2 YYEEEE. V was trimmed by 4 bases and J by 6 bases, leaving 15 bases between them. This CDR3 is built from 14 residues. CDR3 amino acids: CASSLTPLGDTQYF. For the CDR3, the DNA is TGTGCCAGCAGCCTTACCCCCTTGGGGGATACGCAGTATTTT.

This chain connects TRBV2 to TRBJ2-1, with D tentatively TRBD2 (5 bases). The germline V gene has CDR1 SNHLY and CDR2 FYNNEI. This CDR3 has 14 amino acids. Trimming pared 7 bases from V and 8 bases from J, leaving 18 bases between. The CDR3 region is CASIIRGSGDEQFF. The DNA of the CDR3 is TGTGCCAGCATTATCAGAGGGAGCGGAGATGAGCAGTTCTTC.

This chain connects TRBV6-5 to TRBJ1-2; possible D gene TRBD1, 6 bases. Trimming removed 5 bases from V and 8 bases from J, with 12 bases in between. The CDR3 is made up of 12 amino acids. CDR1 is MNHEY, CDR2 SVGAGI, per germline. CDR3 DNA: TGTGCCAGCAGTGTTGACAGGCCCGGCTACACCTTC. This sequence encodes CASSVDRPGYTF.

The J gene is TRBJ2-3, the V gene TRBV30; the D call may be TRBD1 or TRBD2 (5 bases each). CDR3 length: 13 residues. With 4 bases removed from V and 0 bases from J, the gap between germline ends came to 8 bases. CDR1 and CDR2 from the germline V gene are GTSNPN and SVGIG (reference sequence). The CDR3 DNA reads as TGTGCCTGGATGGGACCTAGCACAGATACGCAGTATTTT. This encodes CAWMGPSTDTQYF. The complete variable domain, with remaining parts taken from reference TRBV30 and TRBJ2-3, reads SQTIHQWPATLVQPVGSPLSLECTVEGTSNPNLYWYRQAAGRGLQLLFYSVGIGQISSEVPQNLSASRPQDRQFILSSKKLLLSDSGFYLCAWMGPSTDTQYFGPGTRLTVL.

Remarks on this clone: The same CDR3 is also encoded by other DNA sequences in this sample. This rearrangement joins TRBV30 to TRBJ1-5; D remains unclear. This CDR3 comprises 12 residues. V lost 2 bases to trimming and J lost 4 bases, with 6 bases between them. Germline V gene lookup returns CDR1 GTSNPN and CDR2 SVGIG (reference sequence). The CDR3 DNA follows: TGTGCCTGGAGTAGAGATAATCAGCCCCAGCATTTT. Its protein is CAWSRDNQPQHF. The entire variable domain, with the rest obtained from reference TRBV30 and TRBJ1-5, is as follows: SQTIHQWPATLVQPVGSPLSLECTVEGTSNPNLYWYRQAAGRGLQLLFYSVGIGQISSEVPQNLSASRPQDRQFILSSKKLLLSDSGFYLCAWSRDNQPQHFGDGTRLSIL.

CDR3 sequence reads: CASSQGPRDTQYF. As DNA, the CDR3 is TGCGCCAGCAGCCAAGGGCCTAGGGATACGCAGTATTTT. The genes are TRBV4-3 and TRBJ2-3; no reliable D call. The CDR3 spans 13 residues. V shed 1 base and J shed 6 bases, with 8 bases lying between them. CDR1 and CDR2 from the germline V gene are LGHNA and YSLEER.

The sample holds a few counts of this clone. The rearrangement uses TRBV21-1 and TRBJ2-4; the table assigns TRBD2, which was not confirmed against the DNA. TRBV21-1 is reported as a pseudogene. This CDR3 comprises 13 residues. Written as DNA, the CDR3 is TGTGCCAGCAGCGAGATCGGGGGTAACATTCAGTACTTC. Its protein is CASSEIGGNIQYF.

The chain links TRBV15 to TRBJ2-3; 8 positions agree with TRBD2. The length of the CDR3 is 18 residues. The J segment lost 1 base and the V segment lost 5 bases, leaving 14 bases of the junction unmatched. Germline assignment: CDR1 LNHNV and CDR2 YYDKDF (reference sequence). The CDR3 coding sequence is TGTGCCACCAGCCCTAGCGGGCAGGTGCACAGCCGCACAGATACGCAGTATTTT. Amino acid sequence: CATSPSGQVHSRTDTQYF.

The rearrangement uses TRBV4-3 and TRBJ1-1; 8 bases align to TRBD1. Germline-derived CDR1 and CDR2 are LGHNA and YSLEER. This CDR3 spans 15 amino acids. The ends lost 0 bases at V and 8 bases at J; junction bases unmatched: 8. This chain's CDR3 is CASSQDRTGRVEAFF. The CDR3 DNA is TGCGCCAGCAGCCAAGATAGGACAGGGAGGGTGGAAGCTTTCTTT.

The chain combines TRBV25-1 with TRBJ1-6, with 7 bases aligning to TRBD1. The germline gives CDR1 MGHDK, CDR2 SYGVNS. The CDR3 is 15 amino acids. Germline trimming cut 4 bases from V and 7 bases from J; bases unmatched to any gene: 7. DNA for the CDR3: TGTGCCAGCAGTGGTTCCACAGGGGAAAATTCACCCCTCCACTTT. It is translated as CASSGSTGENSPLHF. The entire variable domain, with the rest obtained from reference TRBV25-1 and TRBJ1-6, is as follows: EADIYQTPRYLVIGTGKKITLECSQTMGHDKMYWYQQDPGMELHLIHYSYGVNSTEKGDLSSESTVSRIRTEHFPLTLESARPSHTSQYLCASSGSTGENSPLHFGNGTRLTVT.

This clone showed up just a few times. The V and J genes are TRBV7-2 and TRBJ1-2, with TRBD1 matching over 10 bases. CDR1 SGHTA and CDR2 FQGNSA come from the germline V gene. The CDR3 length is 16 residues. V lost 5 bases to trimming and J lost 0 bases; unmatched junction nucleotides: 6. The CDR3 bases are TGTGCCAGCAGCGAGACCGGGACAGGGGCTAACTATGGCTACACCTTC. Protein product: CASSETGTGANYGYTF.

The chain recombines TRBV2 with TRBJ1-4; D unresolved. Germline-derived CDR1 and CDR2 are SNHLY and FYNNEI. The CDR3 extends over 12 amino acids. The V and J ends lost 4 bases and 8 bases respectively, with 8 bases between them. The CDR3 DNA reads TGTGCCAGCAGTGCAGAGGACGAAAAACTGTTTTTT. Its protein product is CASSAEDEKLFF. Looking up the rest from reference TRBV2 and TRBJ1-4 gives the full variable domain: EPEVTQTPSHQVTQMGQEVILRCVPISNHLYFYWYRQILGQKVEFLVSFYNNEISEKSEIFDDQFSVERPDGSNFTLKIRSTKLEDSAMYFCASSAEDEKLFFGSGTQLSVL.

CDR3 sequence (DNA): TGTGCCAGCAGCCCCCAACCACGGGACGAGTGGCAGTACTTC. This gives the protein CASSPQPRDEWQYF. This chain connects TRBV9 to TRBJ2-7; either TRBD1 or TRBD2 may supply D (5 bases each). The germline V and J ends were trimmed by 4 bases and 9 bases, with 20 bases remaining between them. The CDR3 is 14 residues long. Germline V gene sequence: CDR1 SGDLS, CDR2 YYNGEE.

In nucleotides, the CDR3 is TGTGCCACCTCGTTGGGGGGCGAGACCCAGTACTTC. It translates to CATSLGGETQYF. The chain joins TRBV19 to TRBJ2-5, with D perhaps being TRBD1 or TRBD2 (6 bases each). The CDR3 runs 12 residues. Germline assignment: CDR1 LNHDA and CDR2 SQIVND (reference sequence). Trimming pared 10 bases from V and 5 bases from J, leaving 14 bases between.

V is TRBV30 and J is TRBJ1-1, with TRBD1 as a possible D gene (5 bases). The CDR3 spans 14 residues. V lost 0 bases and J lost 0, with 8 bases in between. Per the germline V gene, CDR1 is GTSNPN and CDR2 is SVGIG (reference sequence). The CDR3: CAWSVRGLNTEAFF. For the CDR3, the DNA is TGTGCCTGGAGTGTACGGGGCCTGAACACTGAAGCTTTCTTT.

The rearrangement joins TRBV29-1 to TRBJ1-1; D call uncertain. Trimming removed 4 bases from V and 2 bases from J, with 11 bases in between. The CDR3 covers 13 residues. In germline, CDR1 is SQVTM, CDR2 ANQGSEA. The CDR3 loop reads CSVVRNTNTEAFF. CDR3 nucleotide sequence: TGCAGCGTTGTCAGGAACACAAACACTGAAGCTTTCTTT.

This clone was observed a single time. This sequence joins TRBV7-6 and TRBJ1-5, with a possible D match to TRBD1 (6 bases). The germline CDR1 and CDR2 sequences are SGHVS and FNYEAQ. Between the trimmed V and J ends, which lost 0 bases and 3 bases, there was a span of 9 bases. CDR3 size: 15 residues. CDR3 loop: CASSLAAGANQPQHF. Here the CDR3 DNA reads TGTGCCAGCAGCTTAGCGGCAGGGGCCAATCAGCCCCAGCATTTT. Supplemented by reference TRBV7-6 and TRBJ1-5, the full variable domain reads GAGVSQSPRYKVTKRGQDVALRCDPISGHVSLYWYRQALGQGPEFLTYFNYEAQQDKSGLPNDRFSAERPEGSISTLTIQRTEQRDSAMYRCASSLAAGANQPQHFGDGTRLSIL.

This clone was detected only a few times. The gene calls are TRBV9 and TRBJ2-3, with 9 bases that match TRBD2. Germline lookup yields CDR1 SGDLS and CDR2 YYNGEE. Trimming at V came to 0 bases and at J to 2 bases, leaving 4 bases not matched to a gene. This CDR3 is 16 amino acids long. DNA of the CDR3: TGTGCCAGCAGCGTAGGGGTAGCGGGGGCCACAGATACGCAGTATTTT. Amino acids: CASSVGVAGATDTQYF.

As DNA, the CDR3 is TGTGCCAGTAGACCCGGACAGTTTGGCTACACCTTC. As protein: CASRPGQFGYTF. The genes are TRBV19 and TRBJ1-2; TRBD1 is a possible D gene (6 bases). This CDR3 comprises 12 residues. Per the germline V gene, CDR1 is LNHDA and CDR2 is SQIVND (reference sequence). The V gene lost 6 bases and the J gene lost 7 bases, with 12 bases spanning the gap.